The rows below give T cell receptor beta chains drawn from one sample of a study of cytomegalovirus exposure and HLA in healthy donors. Here immunoSEQ multiplex PCR was the method, and the copy in TCRdb shows in-frame clones only, minus some. The data show around 100,000 clones, with around 57% seen just once and about 4.5% held by the top ten. Sequencing was done on a sample of PBMCs. The receptors shown here come from a human donor in good health. Each CDR3 is given with its conserved first and last residue. Clone sizes are given selectively: once, few, many, or a class where the clone is expanded.

j_call: TRBJ2-1; v_call: TRBV25-1; clone_size: once; cdr3_aa: CASSPAGTGAYNEQFF
j_call: TRBJ2-2; v_call: TRBV6-6; clone_size: NA; cdr3_aa: CASIRTTDTGELFF
j_call: TRBJ2-1; v_call: TRBV10-2; clone_size: NA; cdr3_aa: CASSDSGSYNEQFF
j_call: TRBJ2-1; v_call: TRBV11-2; clone_size: NA; cdr3_aa: CASSWLGAPYNEQFF
j_call: TRBJ2-1; v_call: TRBV20-1; clone_size: NA; cdr3_aa: CSARGRGEQFF
j_call: TRBJ2-3; v_call: TRBV15; clone_size: NA; cdr3_aa: CATSLRPPIFTPDTQYF
j_call: TRBJ2-1; v_call: TRBV30; clone_size: NA; cdr3_aa: CAWSVLHNEQFF
j_call: TRBJ2-7; v_call: TRBV2; clone_size: NA; cdr3_aa: CASKVAASSYEQYF
j_call: TRBJ2-5; v_call: TRBV7-5; clone_size: NA; cdr3_aa: CVRSLATGTNQETQYF
j_call: TRBJ2-5; v_call: TRBV5-6; clone_size: NA; cdr3_aa: CASSLDGGGLWETQYF
j_call: TRBJ1-1; v_call: TRBV6-1; clone_size: NA; cdr3_aa: CASSGDKKNTEAFF
j_call: TRBJ1-2; v_call: TRBV6-1; clone_size: NA; cdr3_aa: CASSERSDASYGYTF
j_call: TRBJ2-7; v_call: TRBV4-1; clone_size: NA; cdr3_aa: CASSQVGAGDSYEQYF
j_call: TRBJ2-3; v_call: TRBV10-1; clone_size: few; cdr3_aa: CASSLTGSTDTQYF
j_call: TRBJ2-7; v_call: TRBV15; clone_size: NA; cdr3_aa: CATSSDGLAGVSEQYF
j_call: TRBJ1-1; v_call: TRBV27; clone_size: once; cdr3_aa: CASSLGPYPARADKVFF
j_call: TRBJ2-3; v_call: TRBV30; clone_size: NA; cdr3_aa: CAWSVEGEWGTDTQYF
j_call: TRBJ2-1; v_call: TRBV6-6; clone_size: NA; cdr3_aa: CASRPSGTSGYNEQFF
j_call: TRBJ2-3; v_call: TRBV27; clone_size: NA; cdr3_aa: CASSLYGGGSTDTQYF
j_call: TRBJ2-7; v_call: TRBV2; clone_size: NA; cdr3_aa: CASRELGQSYEQYF
j_call: TRBJ1-1; v_call: TRBV5-4; clone_size: NA; cdr3_aa: CASSSGGIAEAFF
j_call: TRBJ1-2; v_call: TRBV4-1; clone_size: NA; cdr3_aa: CASSPRQGDYGYTF
j_call: TRBJ1-1; v_call: TRBV13; clone_size: NA; cdr3_aa: CASTHNLQGEAFF
j_call: TRBJ2-7; v_call: TRBV4-1; clone_size: NA; cdr3_aa: CASSQESGGYEQYF
j_call: TRBJ1-1; v_call: TRBV5-1; clone_size: NA; cdr3_aa: CASSRGQTNTEAFF
j_call: TRBJ2-3; v_call: TRBV9; clone_size: NA; cdr3_aa: CASSVVGRGPDTQYF
j_call: TRBJ2-7; v_call: TRBV19; clone_size: once; cdr3_aa: CASSIRLGAGGIYEQYF
j_call: TRBJ2-3; v_call: TRBV2; clone_size: NA; cdr3_aa: CASAGYTDTQYF
j_call: TRBJ2-3; v_call: TRBV7-9; clone_size: NA; cdr3_aa: CASAVDTQYF
j_call: TRBJ2-7; v_call: TRBV7-9; clone_size: once; cdr3_aa: CASSPEAGQGVHEQYF
j_call: TRBJ1-2; v_call: TRBV27; clone_size: NA; cdr3_aa: CASSSRASYGYTF
j_call: TRBJ1-1; v_call: TRBV19; clone_size: NA; cdr3_aa: CASSIMPLGATEAFF
j_call: TRBJ2-5; v_call: TRBV5-1; clone_size: NA; cdr3_aa: CASIRTSGSSETQYF
j_call: TRBJ1-4; v_call: TRBV6-1; clone_size: NA; cdr3_aa: CASSEADRGGEKLFF
j_call: TRBJ2-7; v_call: TRBV7-2; clone_size: NA; cdr3_aa: CASSLAAGSRGRGTQPYEQYF
j_call: TRBJ1-5; v_call: TRBV30; clone_size: NA; cdr3_aa: CAWSVYSRQLLQPQHF
j_call: TRBJ2-6; v_call: TRBV5-4; clone_size: NA; cdr3_aa: CASSRGGTGANVLTF
j_call: TRBJ2-7; v_call: TRBV7-8; clone_size: NA; cdr3_aa: CASSLETVLAGFSHEQYF
j_call: TRBJ2-5; v_call: TRBV28; clone_size: NA; cdr3_aa: CASSRGPQETQYF
j_call: TRBJ1-3; v_call: TRBV5-5; clone_size: NA; cdr3_aa: CASSLGVRDSTGNTIYF
j_call: TRBJ2-1; v_call: TRBV27; clone_size: NA; cdr3_aa: CASSFRGRSEQFF
j_call: TRBJ2-5; v_call: TRBV14; clone_size: NA; cdr3_aa: CASSQDIRTQYF
j_call: TRBJ2-7; v_call: TRBV6-5; clone_size: NA; cdr3_aa: CASSYSGASYEQYF
j_call: TRBJ1-2; v_call: TRBV6-5; clone_size: NA; cdr3_aa: CASSYVSGQGYGYTF
j_call: TRBJ2-7; v_call: TRBV7-2; clone_size: once; cdr3_aa: CASSLSRGRVYEQYF
j_call: TRBJ2-4; v_call: TRBV2; clone_size: NA; cdr3_aa: CASSEAFGRDSQYF
j_call: TRBJ1-1; v_call: TRBV2; clone_size: NA; cdr3_aa: CASSETGQKYLNTEAFF
j_call: TRBJ1-1; v_call: TRBV6-1; clone_size: NA; cdr3_aa: CASTRDTEAFF
j_call: TRBJ1-5; v_call: TRBV4-1; clone_size: NA; cdr3_aa: CASSQDLAGIGRSNQPQHF
j_call: TRBJ2-1; v_call: TRBV11-2; clone_size: NA; cdr3_aa: CASSLASTSGRVRNEQFF
j_call: TRBJ1-1; v_call: TRBV7-9; clone_size: NA; cdr3_aa: CASSRKGGGGNTEAFF
j_call: TRBJ2-1; v_call: TRBV18; clone_size: NA; cdr3_aa: CASSRAGGPFSYNEQFF
j_call: TRBJ2-7; v_call: TRBV7-9; clone_size: NA; cdr3_aa: CASSFHPGASGKMEQYF